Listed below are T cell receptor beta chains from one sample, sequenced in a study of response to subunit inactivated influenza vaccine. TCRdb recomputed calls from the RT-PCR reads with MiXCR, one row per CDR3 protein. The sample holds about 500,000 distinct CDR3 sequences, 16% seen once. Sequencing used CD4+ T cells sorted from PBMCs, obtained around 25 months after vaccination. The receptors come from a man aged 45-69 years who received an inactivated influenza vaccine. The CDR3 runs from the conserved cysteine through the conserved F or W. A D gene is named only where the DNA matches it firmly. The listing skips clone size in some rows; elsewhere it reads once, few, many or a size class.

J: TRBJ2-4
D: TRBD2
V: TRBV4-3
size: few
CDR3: CASSQDYLAGADIAKNIQYF
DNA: TGCGCCAGCAGCCAAGATTACCTAGCGGGAGCGGATATAGCCAAAAACATTCAGTACTTC

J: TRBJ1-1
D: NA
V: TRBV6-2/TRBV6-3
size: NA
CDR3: CASSRGRVTEAFF
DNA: TGTGCCAGCAGCCGCGGACGGGTCACTGAAGCTTTCTTT

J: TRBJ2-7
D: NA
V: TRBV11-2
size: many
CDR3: CASSLVQSSYEQYF
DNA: TGTGCCAGCAGCTTAGTCCAGAGCTCCTACGAGCAGTACTTC

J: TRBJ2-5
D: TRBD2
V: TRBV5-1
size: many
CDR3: CASSSGGGETQYF
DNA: TGCGCCAGCAGCTCGGGGGGTGGAGAGACCCAGTACTTC

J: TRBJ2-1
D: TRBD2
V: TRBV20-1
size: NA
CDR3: CSASRTSGNNEQFF
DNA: TGCAGTGCTAGTAGGACTAGCGGGAACAATGAGCAGTTCTTC

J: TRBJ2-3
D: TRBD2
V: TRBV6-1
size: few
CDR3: CASSSHSGMSTDTQYF
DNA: TGTGCCAGCAGTAGCCATAGCGGGATGAGCACAGATACGCAGTATTTT

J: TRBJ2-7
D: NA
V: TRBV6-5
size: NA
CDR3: CASSYEMAQEQYF
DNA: TGTGCCAGCAGTTACGAAATGGCGCAAGAGCAGTACTTC

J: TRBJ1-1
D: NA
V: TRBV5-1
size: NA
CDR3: CASSFLEGGTEAFF
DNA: TGCGCCAGCAGCTTTTTGGAAGGGGGCACTGAAGCTTTCTTT

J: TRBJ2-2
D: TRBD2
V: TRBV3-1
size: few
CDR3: CASSQGGSNTGELFF
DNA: TGTGCCAGCAGCCAAGGCGGGAGTAACACCGGGGAGCTGTTTTTT

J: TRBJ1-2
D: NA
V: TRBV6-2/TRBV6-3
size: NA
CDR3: CASSYPAGEGYTF
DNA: TGTGCCAGCAGTTATCCGGCAGGGGAAGGCTACACCTTC

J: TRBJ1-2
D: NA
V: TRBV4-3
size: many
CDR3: CASSQDWAGLYGYTF
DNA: TGCGCCAGCAGCCAAGATTGGGCAGGCCTCTATGGCTACACCTTC

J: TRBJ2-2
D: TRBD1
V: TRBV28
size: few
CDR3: CASSSDRGDRNPYNTGELFF
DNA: TGTGCCAGCAGCTCGGACAGGGGGGACCGGAACCCATACAACACCGGGGAGCTGTTTTTT

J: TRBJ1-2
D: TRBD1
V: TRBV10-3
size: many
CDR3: CATKGLSGGGYTF
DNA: TGTGCCACAAAGGGTCTGTCAGGGGGCGGCTACACCTTC

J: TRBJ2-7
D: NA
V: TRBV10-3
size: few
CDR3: CAISENSGYEQYF
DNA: TGTGCCATCAGTGAAAACTCCGGGTACGAGCAGTACTTC

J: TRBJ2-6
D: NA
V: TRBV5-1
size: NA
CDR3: CASSLVRSGANVLTF
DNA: TGCGCCAGCAGCTTGGTCCGCTCTGGGGCCAACGTCCTGACTTTC

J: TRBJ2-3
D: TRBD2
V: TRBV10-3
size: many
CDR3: CATGTSGDTQYF
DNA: TGTGCCACAGGGACTAGTGGTGATACGCAGTATTTT

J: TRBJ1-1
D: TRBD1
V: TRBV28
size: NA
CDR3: CASSQGGVGTEAFF
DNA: TGTGCCAGCAGTCAGGGGGGGGTTGGCACTGAAGCTTTCTTT

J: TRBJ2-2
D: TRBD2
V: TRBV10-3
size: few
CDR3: CAISEHPGKLAGFANTGELFF
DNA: TGTGCCATCAGTGAACACCCGGGAAAACTAGCGGGTTTCGCGAACACCGGGGAGCTGTTTTTT

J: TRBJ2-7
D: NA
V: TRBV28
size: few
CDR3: CASSLTPSRGEQYF
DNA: TGTGCCAGCAGCCTGACACCCTCCAGGGGCGAGCAGTACTTC

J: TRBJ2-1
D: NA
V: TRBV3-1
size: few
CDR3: CASSQGGRIVHNEQFF
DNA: TGTGCCAGCAGCCAAGGGGGACGGATAGTCCACAATGAGCAGTTCTTC

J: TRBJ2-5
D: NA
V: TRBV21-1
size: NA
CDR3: CASSPRTGDPETQYF
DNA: TGTGCCAGCAGCCCCCGGACAGGGGACCCAGAGACCCAGTACTTC

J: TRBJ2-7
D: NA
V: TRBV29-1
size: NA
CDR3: CSVVRGADYEQYF
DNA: TGCAGCGTTGTTCGTGGGGCAGACTACGAGCAGTACTTC

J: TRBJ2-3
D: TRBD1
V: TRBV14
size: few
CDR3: CASSLRTGTTDTQYF
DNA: TGTGCCAGCAGCCTCCGGACAGGGACCACAGATACGCAGTATTTT

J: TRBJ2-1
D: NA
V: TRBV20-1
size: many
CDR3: CSARDFRGYNEQFF
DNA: TGCAGTGCTAGAGATTTTCGAGGCTACAATGAGCAGTTCTTC

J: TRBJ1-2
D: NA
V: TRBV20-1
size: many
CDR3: CSARVPGNYGYTF
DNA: TGCAGTGCTAGAGTCCCAGGGAACTATGGCTACACCTTC

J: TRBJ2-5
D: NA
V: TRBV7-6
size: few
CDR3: CASSLVGGGGETQYF
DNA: TGTGCCAGCAGCTTAGTAGGTGGGGGTGGAGAGACCCAGTACTTC

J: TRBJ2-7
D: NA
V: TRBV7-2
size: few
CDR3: CASSLESGHGYEQYF
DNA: TGTGCCAGCAGCTTAGAGTCCGGACACGGATACGAGCAGTACTTC

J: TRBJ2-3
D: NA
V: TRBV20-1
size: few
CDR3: CSAKTTHSDTQYF
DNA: TGCAGTGCCAAGACAACTCATTCAGATACGCAGTATTTT

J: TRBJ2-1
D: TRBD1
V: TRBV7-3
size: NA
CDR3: CASSSGTGIYNEQFF
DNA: TGTGCCAGCAGCTCCGGGACAGGGATCTACAATGAGCAGTTCTTC

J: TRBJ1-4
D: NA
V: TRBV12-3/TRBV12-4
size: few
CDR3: CASSPQSNTNEKLFF
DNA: TGTGCCAGCAGTCCGCAGAGTAATACTAATGAAAAACTGTTTTTT

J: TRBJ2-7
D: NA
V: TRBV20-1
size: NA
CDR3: CSARRQVSYEQYF
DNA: TGCAGTGCTAGAAGACAGGTCTCCTACGAGCAGTACTTC